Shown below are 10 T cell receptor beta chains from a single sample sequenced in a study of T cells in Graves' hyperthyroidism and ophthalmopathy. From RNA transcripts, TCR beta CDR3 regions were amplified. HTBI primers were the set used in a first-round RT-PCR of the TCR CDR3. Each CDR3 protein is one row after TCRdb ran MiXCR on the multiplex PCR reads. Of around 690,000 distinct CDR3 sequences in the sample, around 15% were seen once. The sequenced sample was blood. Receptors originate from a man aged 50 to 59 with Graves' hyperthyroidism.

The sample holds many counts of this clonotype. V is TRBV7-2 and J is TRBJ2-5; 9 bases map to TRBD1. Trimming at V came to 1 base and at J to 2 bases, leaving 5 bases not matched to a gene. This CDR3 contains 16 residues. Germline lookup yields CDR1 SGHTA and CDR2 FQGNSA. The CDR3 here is CASSLGAGQGQETQYF. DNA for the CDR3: TGTGCCAGCAGCTTAGGGGCGGGACAGGGACAAGAGACCCAGTACTTC.

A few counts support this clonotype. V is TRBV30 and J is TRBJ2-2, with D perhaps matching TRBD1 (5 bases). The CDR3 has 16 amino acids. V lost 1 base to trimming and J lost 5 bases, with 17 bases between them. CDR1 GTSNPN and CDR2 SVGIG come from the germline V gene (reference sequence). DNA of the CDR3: TGTGCCTGGAGTGGGGTAGGGGTCGAGAGAACCGGGGAGCTGTTTTTT. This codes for CAWSGVGVERTGELFF.

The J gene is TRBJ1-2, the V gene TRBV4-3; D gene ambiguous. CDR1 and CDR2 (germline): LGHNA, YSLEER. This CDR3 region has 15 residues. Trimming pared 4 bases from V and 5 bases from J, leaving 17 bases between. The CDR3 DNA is TGCGCCAGCAGCCCCGGAGCGTCGGGCATTTATGGCTACACCTTC. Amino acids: CASSPGASGIYGYTF.

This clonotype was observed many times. CDR3 region: CASSTPASGTDTQYF. DNA of the CDR3: TGTGCCAGCAGCACTCCTGCTAGCGGGACAGATACGCAGTATTTT. J is TRBJ2-3 and V is TRBV7-8; 8 bases match TRBD2. Germline loops: CDR1 SGHVS, CDR2 FQNEAQ. The J segment lost 3 bases and the V segment lost 5 bases, leaving 7 bases of the junction unmatched. The CDR3 runs 15 residues.

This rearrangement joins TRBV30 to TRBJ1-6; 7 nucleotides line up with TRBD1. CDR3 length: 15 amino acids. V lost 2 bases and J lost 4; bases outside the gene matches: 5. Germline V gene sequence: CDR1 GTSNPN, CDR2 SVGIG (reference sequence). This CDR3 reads CAWSLPGQYNSPLHF. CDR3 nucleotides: TGTGCCTGGAGTCTACCGGGACAGTATAATTCACCCCTCCACTTT.

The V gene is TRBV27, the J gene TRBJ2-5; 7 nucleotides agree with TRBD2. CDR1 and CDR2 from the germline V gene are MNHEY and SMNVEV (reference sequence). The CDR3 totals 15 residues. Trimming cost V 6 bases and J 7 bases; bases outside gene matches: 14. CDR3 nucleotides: TGTGCCAGCAGCCTATTCGGGAGGACCGAAGGGACCCAGTACTTC. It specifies CASSLFGRTEGTQYF.

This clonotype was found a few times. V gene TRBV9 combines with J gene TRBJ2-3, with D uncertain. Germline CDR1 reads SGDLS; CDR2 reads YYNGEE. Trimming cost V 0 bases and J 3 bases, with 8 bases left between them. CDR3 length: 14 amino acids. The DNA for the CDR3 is TGTGCCAGCAGCGTAGGGATGATTACAGATACGCAGTATTTT. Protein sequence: CASSVGMITDTQYF.

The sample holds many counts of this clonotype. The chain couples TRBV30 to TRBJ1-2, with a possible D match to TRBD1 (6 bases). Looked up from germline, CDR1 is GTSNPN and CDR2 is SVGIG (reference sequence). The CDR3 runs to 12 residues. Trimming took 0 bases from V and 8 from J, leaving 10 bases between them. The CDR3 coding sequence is TGTGCCTGGAGTGTATCGGGGGGCGGCTACACCTTC. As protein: CAWSVSGGGYTF.

CDR3 residues: CASSSGQGPALTTEAFF. CDR3 sequence (DNA): TGTGCCAGCAGTTCGGGACAGGGGCCGGCTCTGACCACTGAAGCTTTCTTT. The V and J genes are TRBV28 and TRBJ1-1; 10 nucleotides match TRBD1. V lost 4 bases to trimming and J lost 4 bases; unmatched junction nucleotides: 12. This CDR3 comprises 17 residues. Germline lookup yields CDR1 MDHEN and CDR2 SYDVKM.

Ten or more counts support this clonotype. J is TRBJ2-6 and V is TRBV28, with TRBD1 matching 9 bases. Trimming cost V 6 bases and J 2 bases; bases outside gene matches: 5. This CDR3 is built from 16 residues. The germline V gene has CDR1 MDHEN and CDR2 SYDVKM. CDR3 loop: CASRAGTGTGANVLTF. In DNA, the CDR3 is TGTGCCAGCAGGGCCGGGACAGGGACTGGGGCCAACGTCCTGACTTTC.